The 32 T cell receptor beta chains presented below share a single source sample, sequenced in a study of yellow fever vaccine responses in identical twins. TCRdb recomputed calls from the RT-PCR reads with MiXCR, one row per CDR3 protein. The sample consists of some 4,500 distinct CDR3 sequences, about nine tenths of them appearing once. Source: T cells from blood (PBMCs), unsorted or a sorted subset (not recorded which), taken before or after yellow fever vaccination (not recorded which). These receptors were obtained from a young woman who received the yellow fever vaccine.

CDR3 amino acids: CASMGSNTGELFF. The CDR3 coding sequence is TGCGCCAGCATGGGCAGCAACACCGGGGAGCTGTTTTTT. The chain couples TRBV10-1 to TRBJ2-2; D unclear. Germline V gives CDR1 WNHNN, CDR2 SYGVQD (reference sequence). V was cut by 7 bases and J by 2 bases, with 8 bases left in between. The CDR3 covers 13 residues.

The chain couples TRBV19 to TRBJ2-1; D is ambiguous. The CDR3 contains 12 residues. Germline CDR1 LNHDA, CDR2 SQIVND (reference sequence). The ends were cut back, 5 bases at V and 4 bases at J, with 6 bases in the middle. In DNA form, the CDR3 reads TGTGCCAGTAGTTCGCAATACAATGAGCAGTTCTTC. It encodes CASSSQYNEQFF.

This chain uses TRBV4-1 with TRBJ2-7, with 10 bases that match TRBD1. The CDR3 spans 14 residues. Germline CDR1 reads MGHRA; CDR2 reads YSYEKL. V was clipped by 1 base and J by 5 bases; unmatched bases: 2. The CDR3 loop reads CASSQATGGHEQYF. CDR3 coding DNA: TGCGCCAGCAGCCAAGCGACAGGGGGCCACGAGCAGTACTTC.

This clonotype was seen a handful of times. V and J are TRBV10-3 and TRBJ1-1; tentatively, D is TRBD1 (6 bases). This CDR3 is 12 amino acids long. From germline, CDR1 is ENHRY and CDR2 SYGVKD. Trimming took 5 bases from V and 4 from J, leaving 8 bases between them. CDR3 protein: CAISSRGTEAFF. Written as DNA, the CDR3 is TGTGCCATCAGTTCCAGGGGCACTGAAGCTTTCTTT.

This rearrangement joins TRBV6-5 to TRBJ2-7; no clear D. The CDR3 spans 14 residues. Germline CDR1 reads MNHEY; CDR2 reads SVGAGI. V was trimmed by 0 bases and J by 0 bases, leaving 6 bases between them. DNA for the CDR3: TGTGCCAGCAGTTACTCCTACAACTCCTACGAGCAGTACTTC. Translated, it gives CASSYSYNSYEQYF.

The V gene is TRBV15, the J gene TRBJ2-1, with 7 bases lining up with TRBD1. The CDR3 extends over 14 amino acids. Trimming at V came to 5 bases and at J to 4 bases, leaving 5 bases not matched to a gene. CDR1 and CDR2 (germline): LNHNV, YYDKDF (reference sequence). As DNA, the CDR3 is TGTGCCACCAGCCGGGACAGTGAGTACAATGAGCAGTTCTTC. This encodes CATSRDSEYNEQFF.

The genes are TRBV4-1 and TRBJ1-2; TRBD1 agrees at 10 bases. Germline V lookup: CDR1 MGHRA, CDR2 YSYEKL. The CDR3 has 15 amino acids. Trimming removed 0 bases from V and 7 bases from J; junction bases left unmatched: 5. CDR3 in DNA: TGCGCCAGCAGCCAAGAACCGGGACAGGGGAGTGGCTACACCTTC. Translation: CASSQEPGQGSGYTF.

V and J are TRBV29-1 and TRBJ2-5; D is perhaps TRBD1 (5 bases). Germline CDR1 reads SQVTM; CDR2 reads ANQGSEA. Trimming stripped 5 bases from V and 2 bases from J, with 15 bases between. The CDR3 consists of 14 residues. The CDR3 DNA reads as TGCAGCGTTTTCCCGCCACGACAGCAAGAGACCCAGTACTTC. It codes for CSVFPPRQQETQYF.

The CDR3 DNA reads TGTGCCATCAGTGACATGGGCGTGAACACTGAAGCTTTCTTT. Translating gives CAISDMGVNTEAFF. This chain uses TRBV10-3 with TRBJ1-1; D call uncertain. CDR1 ENHRY and CDR2 SYGVKD come from the germline V gene. V lost 3 bases, J lost 0 bases, and 8 bases lay in between. This CDR3 region has 14 residues.

In this sample, this clonotype turned up once. The rearrangement joins TRBV20-1 to TRBJ1-4; D gene unclear. The CDR3 is 15 residues long. Trimming shortened V by 0 bases and J by 4 bases, and 12 bases separated the two germline ends. CDR1 DFQATT and CDR2 SNEGSKA come from the germline V gene (reference sequence). The CDR3 is CSARDPVRLNEKLFF. The CDR3, as DNA: TGCAGTGCTAGAGACCCGGTTCGGCTTAATGAAAAACTGTTTTTT.

The chain couples TRBV7-2 to TRBJ2-2; D gene unclear. The CDR3 length is 15 residues. Germline V gene data show CDR1 as SGHTA and CDR2 as FQGNSA. V was shortened by 0 bases and J by 3 bases, with 8 bases between the two germline ends. The DNA for the CDR3 is TGTGCCAGCAGCTTAGCAGGCACGTACACCGGGGAGCTGTTTTTT. This codes for CASSLAGTYTGELFF. Full variable domain (outside the CDR3, taken from reference TRBV7-2 and TRBJ2-2): GAGVSQSPSNKVTEKGKDVELRCDPISGHTALYWYRQSLGQGLEFLIYFQGNSAPDKSGLPSDRFSAERTGGSVSTLTIQRTQQEDSAVYLCASSLAGTYTGELFFGEGSRLTVL.

The chain is built from TRBV29-1 and TRBJ2-1; D is unclear. Germline-derived CDR1 and CDR2 are SQVTM and ANQGSEA. V was cut by 6 bases and J by 5 bases, with 8 bases left in between. There are 11 residues in the CDR3. The CDR3 nucleotides are TGCAGCGTCTCTCAGAACAATGAGCAGTTCTTC. It specifies CSVSQNNEQFF.

The genes are TRBV2 and TRBJ2-3, with D hard to call. The CDR3 is 10 residues long. The V and J ends lost 7 bases and 5 bases respectively, with 4 bases between them. The V gene's germline CDR1 is SNHLY and CDR2 FYNNEI. The CDR3 sequence is CASIGDTQYF. CDR3 DNA: TGTGCCAGCATTGGAGATACGCAGTATTTT.

This clonotype was picked up a small number of times. The gene calls are TRBV4-3 and TRBJ2-3; 8 nucleotides match TRBD2. The V segment lost 4 bases and the J segment 5 bases; nucleotides outside the gene matches: 8. CDR3 size: 15 residues. CDR1 and CDR2 (germline): LGHNA, YSLEER. CDR3 loop: CASSPSREGQDTQYF. The CDR3 nucleotides read TGCGCCAGCAGCCCTTCTCGGGAGGGCCAAGATACGCAGTATTTT.

The CDR3 here is CASSRTGTGVYEQYF. The CDR3 DNA sequence: TGTGCCAGCAGTAGAACCGGGACAGGGGTCTACGAGCAGTACTTC. This chain connects TRBV28 to TRBJ2-7; TRBD1 agrees at 10 bases. The J segment lost 3 bases and the V segment lost 5 bases, leaving 7 bases of the junction unmatched. Germline assignment: CDR1 MDHEN and CDR2 SYDVKM. The CDR3 runs 15 residues. Using reference TRBV28 and TRBJ2-7 for the parts outside the CDR3, the full variable domain is DVKVTQSSRYLVKRTGEKVFLECVQDMDHENMFWYRQDPGLGLRLIYFSYDVKMKEKGDIPEGYSVSREKKERFSLILESASTNQTSMYLCASSRTGTGVYEQYFGPGTRLTVT.

The V gene is TRBV10-3, the J gene TRBJ2-1; D is possibly TRBD2 (7 bases). CDR1 is ENHRY, CDR2 SYGVKD, per germline. The CDR3 is 17 amino acids. The V end lost 3 bases, the J end lost 6 bases, and 21 bases lay between the germline ends. CDR3 residues: CAISEGLLAGATNEQFF. In DNA, the CDR3 is TGTGCCATCAGTGAAGGGTTGTTGGCGGGGGCCACCAATGAGCAGTTCTTC.

The rearrangement joins TRBV12-3 or TRBV12-4 to TRBJ2-2; D uncertain. Deletions cut 6 bases from V and 3 bases from J, with 20 bases between. This CDR3 has 17 residues. CDR3: CASRSGDPSPHTGELFF. The CDR3, as DNA: TGTGCCAGCAGATCCGGAGATCCCTCCCCCCACACCGGGGAGCTGTTTTTT.

CDR3 nucleotides: TGTGCCATGGCCCGGGACAGGGGACCCAATCAGCCCCAGCATTTT. Translating gives CAMARDRGPNQPQHF. V is TRBV10-3 and J is TRBJ1-5; TRBD1 agrees at 10 bases. Germline lookup yields CDR1 ENHRY and CDR2 SYGVKD. CDR3 length: 15 residues. The J segment lost 3 bases and the V segment lost 9 bases, leaving 8 bases of the junction unmatched.

V is TRBV29-1 and J is TRBJ2-5; D not resolved. The CDR3 is 10 amino acids. The V gene's germline CDR1 is SQVTM and CDR2 ANQGSEA. V was trimmed by 7 bases and J by 4 bases, leaving 7 bases between them. CDR3 DNA: TGCAGCGCCACCGGAGAGACCCAGTACTTC. Protein sequence: CSATGETQYF.

The V gene is TRBV15, the J gene TRBJ2-1, with 11 bases aligning to TRBD2. The length of the CDR3 is 15 residues. Per germline, CDR1 LNHNV and CDR2 YYDKDF (reference sequence). V was clipped by 3 bases and J by 6 bases; unmatched bases: 4. Here the CDR3 reads CATSSGTSGVNEQFF. CDR3 in DNA: TGTGCCACCAGCAGTGGGACTAGCGGAGTCAATGAGCAGTTCTTC.

The table lists this clonotype with a few counts. The rearrangement links TRBV18 to TRBJ1-4; 9 positions match TRBD1. The V gene's germline CDR1 is KGHSH and CDR2 LQKENI. The CDR3 sequence is 13 residues long. The trim removed 3 bases at V and 10 bases at J, leaving 3 bases unmatched. CDR3 region: CASSPLGQGKLFF. The CDR3 DNA follows: TGTGCCAGCTCACCCCTGGGACAGGGAAAACTGTTTTTT.

This clonotype was recorded only once. This rearrangement joins TRBV7-2 to TRBJ2-7; D ambiguous. The V gene lost 4 bases and the J gene lost 2 bases, with 6 bases spanning the gap. This CDR3 contains 12 residues. Germline loops: CDR1 SGHTA, CDR2 FQGNSA. The CDR3 loop is CASSSTAYEQYF. The CDR3 region has the DNA TGTGCCAGCAGCTCCACCGCCTACGAGCAGTACTTC.

The chain employs TRBV12-5 and TRBJ2-1; TRBD1 matches at 10 bases. The CDR3 covers 16 residues. Germline CDR1 and CDR2: LGHNT and FRNRAP. Trimming at V came to 5 bases and at J to 6 bases, leaving 10 bases not matched to a gene. CDR3 bases: TGTGCTAGTGGTCCGGACAGGGGGACTATGATCAATGAGCAGTTCTTC. Its protein product is CASGPDRGTMINEQFF. Drawing the rest from reference TRBV12-5 and TRBJ2-1, the complete variable domain is DARVTQTPRHKVTEMGQEVTMRCQPILGHNTVFWYRQTMMQGLELLAYFRNRAPLDDSGMPKDRFSAEMPDATLATLKIQPSEPRDSAVYFCASGPDRGTMINEQFFGPGTRLTVL.

The chain has TRBV5-4 and TRBJ2-5; D possibly uses TRBD1 or TRBD2 (5 bases each). V was cut by 4 bases and J by 1 base, with 11 bases left in between. CDR3 length equals 14 residues. The germline V gene encodes CDR1 SGHNT and CDR2 YYREEE (reference sequence). CDR3 loop: CASSGGPPQETQYF. CDR3 nucleotides: TGTGCCAGCAGCGGGGGACCGCCCCAAGAGACCCAGTACTTC.

The V call is TRBV29-1, the J call TRBJ1-3, with D uncertain. The CDR3 has 12 amino acids. In germline, CDR1 is SQVTM, CDR2 ANQGSEA. V gave up 3 bases and J gave up 0 bases, with 3 bases separating them. As DNA, the CDR3 is TGCAGCGTTGAGGACTCTGGAAACACCATATATTTT. Translation: CSVEDSGNTIYF.

The rearrangement joins TRBV5-6 to TRBJ2-3, with D possibly TRBD2 on 6 matching bases. Germline V gene sequence: CDR1 SGHDT, CDR2 YYEEEE. The CDR3 runs 15 residues. The V end lost 4 bases, the J end lost 5 bases, and 17 bases lay between the germline ends. CDR3 loop: CASSPDKGLGDTQYF. The CDR3, as DNA: TGTGCCAGCAGCCCGGACAAGGGACTTGGAGATACGCAGTATTTT.

The V call is TRBV10-1, the J call TRBJ2-7, with D possibly matching TRBD2 (6 bases). The CDR3 is 13 amino acids. Per the germline V gene, CDR1 is WNHNN and CDR2 is SYGVQD (reference sequence). Trimming removed 6 bases at V and 3 bases at J, with 12 bases between. CDR3 sequence (DNA): TGCGCCAGCAGCGAGGGACTGCTCTACGAGCAGTACTTC. Translating it yields CASSEGLLYEQYF.

The chain uses TRBV29-1 and TRBJ2-7, with D unresolved. V dropped 6 bases and J dropped 1 base, with 7 bases sitting between them. CDR3 length: 11 amino acids. The germline CDR1 and CDR2 sequences are SQVTM and ANQGSEA. CDR3 bases: TGCAGCGTAAGGGTGTCCTACGAGCAGTACTTC. Translation gives CSVRVSYEQYF.

The chain is built from TRBV4-1 and TRBJ2-7; 8 bases fit TRBD1. V shed 3 bases, J shed 1 base, and the junction held 8 bases outside the gene matches. Looked up from germline, CDR1 is MGHRA and CDR2 is YSYEKL. This CDR3 spans 16 amino acids. CDR3: CASSQPGQGRSYEQYF. The DNA for the CDR3 is TGCGCCAGCAGCCAGCCAGGACAGGGTCGATCCTACGAGCAGTACTTC.

The gene calls are TRBV4-3 and TRBJ1-2; D unresolved. The germline CDR1 and CDR2 sequences are LGHNA and YSLEER. V lost 0 bases to trimming and J lost 4 bases, with 9 bases between them. CDR3 length: 14 amino acids. CDR3 amino acids: CASSQEGWGYGYTF. In DNA form, the CDR3 reads TGCGCCAGCAGCCAAGAAGGGTGGGGCTATGGCTACACCTTC.

This clonotype was detected only a few times. V and J are TRBV13 and TRBJ2-7, with 9 bases fitting TRBD2. The V gene end was trimmed by 7 bases and the J gene end by 3 bases; junction bases not matched to a gene: 10. CDR1 is PRHDT, CDR2 FYEKMQ, per germline (reference sequence). There are 15 residues in the CDR3. The DNA of the CDR3 is TGTGCCAGCACGGCCATAGCGGGGGTCCTCTACGAGCAGTACTTC. It yields the protein CASTAIAGVLYEQYF.

V usage is TRBV5-4 and J usage is TRBJ1-1; possibly TRBD1 for D (5 bases). The germline gives CDR1 SGHNT, CDR2 YYREEE (reference sequence). The CDR3 loop spans 16 amino acids. V was pared by 2 bases and J by 0 bases, with 14 bases between. Here the CDR3 DNA reads TGTGCCAGCAGCTTCGACCTTCAGGGAATGAACACTGAAGCTTTCTTT. It is translated as CASSFDLQGMNTEAFF.